This T cell receptor beta chain was found in a study of molecular identifiers for immune sequencing clone quantification. Methods described previously were used for bulk TCR libraries, and listed TCR primers were applied. Using its own MiXCR run on the PCR reads, TCRdb lists one record per CDR3 protein. The table lists about 320,000 distinct CDR3 sequences, about a fifth of them singletons. Sequencing libraries of naive CD8 cells derived from around 20,000 to 1,000,000 sorted cells with 10%, 30% or 50% RNA. Sorting was used to obtain naive CD8 T cells (CD8+CD4-CCR7+CD45RA+). There are many counts of this clonotype. CDR3 length: 15 residues. V dropped 3 bases and J dropped 6 bases, with 17 bases sitting between them. Germline-derived CDR1 and CDR2 are LGHDT and YNNKEL (reference sequence).

Sequencing was done on a sample of naive CD8+ T cells from blood, with Jurkat cell RNA spiked in. Specified subset: FACS-sorted CD8+CD4-CCR7+CD45RA+ naive T cells. This chain connects TRBV3-1 to TRBJ1-2, with a weak D call TRBD1 (6 bases). The receptor was derived from a human donor in good health. Some libraries in this study had Jurkat cell RNA spiked in. The CDR3, as DNA: TGTGCCAGCAGCCATCCCCAAGACAGGCGGGATGGCTACACCTTC. Protein: CASSHPQDRRDGYTF.